Below, 15 T cell receptor beta chains from the same sample are listed, as sequenced in a study of cytomegalovirus exposure and HLA in healthy donors. The PCR contained 60 Vbeta and 13 Jbeta primers. The protocol was immunoSEQ multiplex PCR, while the TCRdb copy is restricted to in-frame clones and leaves out a portion. Of 150,000 to 200,000 clones listed, about 72% were seen once; the top ten hold about 1.6%. Sample: PBMCs. The receptors here all came from a girl aged 5-17 years in good health and CMV-seronegative.

V usage is TRBV5-1 and J usage is TRBJ1-6; D may be TRBD1 (6 bases). V lost 4 bases, J lost 9 bases, and 20 bases lay in between. The CDR3 sequence is 16 residues long. The germline V gene has CDR1 SGHRS and CDR2 YFSETQ. CDR3 coding DNA: TGCGCCAGCAGCGTGGAAACAGGGAGGGGGAGTTCACCCCTCCACTTT. Residues: CASSVETGRGSSPLHF.

In its sample, this clone was seen once. The chain carries TRBV9 and TRBJ2-5, with 7 bases fitting TRBD2. The CDR3 has 14 residues. The V segment lost 0 bases and the J segment 4 bases; nucleotides outside the gene matches: 3. Germline loops: CDR1 SGDLS, CDR2 YYNGEE. For the CDR3, the DNA is TGTGCCAGCAGCGTAGGACTAGCTGGAGAGACCCAGTACTTC. This gives the protein CASSVGLAGETQYF.

The chain carries TRBV30 and TRBJ1-5; 7 bases fit TRBD1. The germline V gene has CDR1 GTSNPN and CDR2 SVGIG (reference sequence). V lost 1 base, J lost 2 bases, and 5 bases stayed unmatched. CDR3 size: 15 residues. The CDR3 region is CAWSDRGVGNQPQHF. The CDR3 DNA reads TGTGCCTGGAGTGACAGGGGAGTAGGCAATCAGCCCCAGCATTTT.

This clone has only a few counts. The V and J genes are TRBV5-1 and TRBJ2-2, with 7 bases identical to TRBD2. The junction had 3 bases not matched to a gene; V was cut back by 4 bases and J by 3 bases. CDR3 size: 14 residues. The germline gives CDR1 SGHRS, CDR2 YFSETQ. The CDR3 sequence: CASSRRGDTGELFF. Here the CDR3 DNA reads TGCGCCAGCAGCCGACGGGGGGACACCGGGGAGCTGTTTTTT.

The rearrangement joins TRBV6-1 to TRBJ2-7; possible D gene TRBD1, 5 bases. Germline V CDR1 and CDR2: MNHNS, SASEGT. The CDR3 has 13 residues. V was shortened by 5 bases and J by 6 bases, with 14 bases between the two germline ends. The DNA of the CDR3 is TGTGCCAGCAGTAATCATGGTGGGGCCGAGCAGTACTTC. It translates to CASSNHGGAEQYF.

This chain joins TRBV9 and TRBJ2-7; the D gene is possibly TRBD2 (6 bases). The germline gives CDR1 SGDLS, CDR2 YYNGEE. This CDR3 spans 13 amino acids. V lost 0 bases to trimming and J lost 7 bases, with 11 bases between them. CDR3 protein: CASSVGTGGEQYF. CDR3 nucleotides: TGTGCCAGCAGCGTAGGAACCGGGGGTGAGCAGTACTTC.

V usage is TRBV9 and J usage is TRBJ2-2, with TRBD1 as a possible D gene (5 bases). CDR1 and CDR2 (germline): SGDLS, YYNGEE. V was cut by 6 bases and J by 1 base, with 13 bases left in between. This CDR3 spans 15 amino acids. The CDR3 spells CASTPPDKNTGELFF. Written as DNA, the CDR3 is TGTGCCAGCACCCCACCGGACAAGAACACCGGGGAGCTGTTTTTT.

The J gene is TRBJ1-2, the V gene TRBV10-3, with D maybe TRBD1 (6 bases). The CDR3 contains 13 residues. V shed 10 bases and J shed 2 bases, with 14 bases lying between them. In germline, CDR1 is ENHRY, CDR2 SYGVKD. CDR3 region: CATGTQENYGYTF. CDR3 bases: TGTGCCACCGGGACACAGGAAAACTATGGCTACACCTTC.

This clone was found a few times. The J gene is TRBJ1-1, the V gene TRBV6-5; D is possibly TRBD1 (6 bases). CDR3 length: 14 residues. Trimming pared 6 bases from V and 0 bases from J, leaving 11 bases between. Per germline, CDR1 MNHEY and CDR2 SVGAGI. CDR3 nucleotides: TGTGCCAGCAGGTACGGACAGATGAACACTGAAGCTTTCTTT. Amino acid sequence: CASRYGQMNTEAFF.

The V gene is TRBV11-2, the J gene TRBJ1-1; 7 bases fit TRBD1. This CDR3 comprises 16 residues. Germline assignment: CDR1 SGHAT and CDR2 FQNNGV. The V and J ends lost 8 bases and 0 bases, in that order; junction bases with no gene match: 12. The CDR3 reads CASGPTGEFVNTEAFF. The CDR3 DNA is TGTGCCAGCGGCCCCACAGGGGAGTTCGTGAACACTGAAGCTTTCTTT.

V is TRBV21-1 and J is TRBJ1-6; TRBD1 is the table's D call, not checked against the DNA. TRBV21-1 is described as a pseudogene. The CDR3 contains 15 residues. CDR3 in amino acids: CASSRRGQGNSPLHF. The CDR3 nucleotides are TGTGCCAGCAGTCGTAGGGGACAGGGCAATTCACCCCTCCACTTT.

This clone is a singleton in its sample. The rearrangement links TRBV12-5 to TRBJ1-1; D remains unclear. Trimming took 2 bases from V and 5 from J, leaving 6 bases between them. The V gene's germline CDR1 is LGHNT and CDR2 FRNRAP. This CDR3 spans 12 amino acids. CDR3 amino acids: CASGLTRTEAFF. CDR3 bases: TGTGCTAGTGGTTTGACAAGAACTGAAGCTTTCTTT.

This chain links TRBV19 with TRBJ1-2; D call uncertain. Germline V CDR1 and CDR2: LNHDA, SQIVND (reference sequence). The V gene lost 10 bases and the J gene lost 2 bases, with 11 bases spanning the gap. The CDR3 extends over 12 amino acids. The CDR3: CATTRVNYGYTF. The CDR3 region has the DNA TGTGCCACCACGAGGGTGAACTATGGCTACACCTTC.

The genes are TRBV30 and TRBJ1-4; TRBD1 is a possible D gene (5 bases). From germline, CDR1 is GTSNPN and CDR2 SVGIG (reference sequence). V lost 1 base, J lost 3 bases, and 9 bases lay in between. The length of the CDR3 is 14 residues. The DNA for the CDR3 is TGTGCCTGGAGTGCCGGGGGGTCTAATGAAAAACTGTTTTTT. Translated: CAWSAGGSNEKLFF.

This chain links TRBV5-1 with TRBJ1-4, with TRBD1 matching over 7 bases. Per germline, CDR1 SGHRS and CDR2 YFSETQ. V trimming: 4 bases; J trimming: 8 bases; junction bases outside the gene matches: 11. This CDR3 is 15 amino acids long. The CDR3 nucleotides read TGCGCCAGCAGCGGCGGACAGGATCTTGGCGAAAAACTGTTTTTT. Amino acid sequence: CASSGGQDLGEKLFF.